This T cell receptor beta chain comes out of a study of Ad26.COV2.S vaccination and SARS-CoV-2 variants. Whole-study context: Of the COV1001 trial arms, the Ad26.COV2.S arm included the donor.

Treatment given: 19 received Ad26.COV2.S at low or high dose, single or two shots; about 5 received placebo; per-sample allocation not given. On day 63 after the first injection, vaccine and placebo recipients gave samples. This table comes from immunoSEQ multiplex PCR, and its TCRdb copy is limited to in-frame clones, with some not included. The data hold nearly 400,000 clones, with about 89% observed a single time. V was pared by 0 bases and J by 3 bases, with 13 bases between. Germline CDR1 and CDR2: SGDLS and YYNGEE. The CDR3 extends over 15 amino acids. The sample in question was peripheral blood, obtained in a trial of Ad26.COV2.S vaccine versus placebo. This clonotype was sampled from a person aged 18 to 59 who received the Ad26.COV2.S COVID-19 vaccine or a placebo. The chain recombines TRBV9 with TRBJ2-7, with D possibly matching TRBD2 (5 bases). The CDR3 loop reads CASSVEGSAGYEQYF. The CDR3 nucleotides read TGTGCCAGCAGCGTAGAAGGGTCGGCGGGCTACGAGCAGTACTTC.